This T cell receptor (beta chain) was sequenced for a study of T-cell reconstitution after alpha-beta-depleted transplantation in children. The CDR3 covers 16 residues. Germline-derived CDR1 and CDR2 are SGDLS and YYNGEE. Trimming shortened V by 4 bases and J by 5 bases, and 21 bases separated the two germline ends. The authors prepared the TCRbeta library with unique molecular identifiers. TCRdb redid the calling of the PCR reads with MiXCR, one entry per CDR3 protein. The data hold roughly 500,000 distinct CDR3 sequences, with 32% observed a single time. The receptor was derived from a human donor who donated a stem cell graft to a child with aplastic anemia. The chain is built from TRBV9 and TRBJ2-5; D tentatively fits TRBD1 or TRBD2 (5 bases each). Sequencing used PBMCs from the stem cell graft donor, obtained from the stem cell graft. The CDR3 nucleotides read TGTGCCAGCAGCCCCGGTAATGTCCAGGGAGTGGAGACCCAGTACTTC. Translating it yields CASSPGNVQGVETQYF.